This TCR beta chain originates from a study of blood T cell repertoires in COVID-19. Overall study context: The United States, Italy and Spain were the sources of the acute and convalescent COVID-19 samples. The analysed material was cDNA or gDNA that came from T cells, B-cell-depleted T cells, or PBMCs.

Study processing details: It was from reference gene primer amplification that nucleated cell counts were estimated. Assay used: immunoSEQ multiplex PCR; TCRdb lists only in-frame clones, some missing. V, J and clone size were drawn from that table, and D and trimming were deduced from the DNA. The data contain about 270,000 clones, around 89% of them singletons. The sequenced material came from peripheral blood. This sequence was found in a man aged 60 to 75 who had recovered from COVID-19.

This CDR3 is CASRTQGDTQYF. In DNA, the CDR3 is TGTGCCAGCAGAACCCAGGGAGATACGCAGTATTTT. J is TRBJ2-3 and V is TRBV2; D is possibly TRBD1 (5 bases). CDR3 length: 12 amino acids. Trimming stripped 6 bases from V and 5 bases from J, with 9 bases between. Per germline, CDR1 SNHLY and CDR2 FYNNEI.